This T cell receptor beta chain came from a study of blood T cell repertoires in COVID-19. Study information: Both acute and convalescent COVID-19 samples were obtained from the United States, Italy and Spain. PBMCs, B-cell-depleted T cells, or T cells were the source of the cDNA or gDNA that made up the material.

The CDR3 contains 13 residues. Germline V CDR1 and CDR2: SGHRS, YFSETQ. Between the trimmed V and J ends, which lost 4 bases and 5 bases, there was a span of 10 bases. Study processing details: Counts of nucleated cells, estimated from reference gene primer amplification, were obtained. TCRdb's table, derived via immunoSEQ multiplex PCR, lists solely in-frame clones and lacks some. V and J calls plus clone size are reproduced from that table; the DNA served to infer D and trimming. The profile covers tens of thousands of clones, with 82% appearing a single time and 5.5% to 7.5% taken by the ten largest.

The sequenced sample was peripheral blood. V is TRBV5-1 and J is TRBJ2-1; weak D call: TRBD2 (6 bases). This TCR was sampled from a man aged 50 to 60 with active or convalescent COVID-19. The CDR3 spells CASSLGSNNEQFF. CDR3 sequence (DNA): TGCGCCAGCAGCCTCGGGAGTAACAATGAGCAGTTCTTC.